The 14 T cell receptor beta chains given below trace back to one sample, sequenced in a study of blood T cell repertoires in COVID-19. Sequenced by immunoSEQ multiplex PCR; TCRdb stores in-frame clones only, minus some. The sample includes 95,000 to 130,000 clones, around nine tenths of them seen just once. The sequenced sample was peripheral blood. These receptors were obtained from a human donor with active COVID-19. The donor label of this sample is uncertain.

The chain joins TRBV5-8 to TRBJ1-5, with TRBD1 matching 7 bases. J gave up 3 bases and V 4 bases, and 7 bases lay outside the gene matches. There are 15 residues in the CDR3. CDR1 SGHTS and CDR2 YDEGEE come from the germline V gene. The DNA of the CDR3 is TGTGCCAGCAGCGGGGACAGCGGCTACAATCAGCCCCAGCATTTT. It is translated as CASSGDSGYNQPQHF.

V is TRBV19 and J is TRBJ2-3, with unresolved D. CDR3 length: 11 residues. Per germline, CDR1 LNHDA and CDR2 SQIVND (reference sequence). V lost 9 bases and J 4 bases, leaving 8 bases between the germline ends. The CDR3 loop is CASPKPDTQYF. CDR3 bases: TGTGCCAGCCCCAAGCCAGATACGCAGTATTTT.

The V call is TRBV29-1, the J call TRBJ2-5; D gene unclear. The CDR3 totals 13 residues. Deletions cut 6 bases from V and 4 bases from J, with 15 bases between. Germline CDR1 reads SQVTM; CDR2 reads ANQGSEA. CDR3 DNA sequence: TGCAGCGTAGCTAGTAGTCATCGAGAGACCCAGTACTTC. As protein: CSVASSHRETQYF. Using reference TRBV29-1 and TRBJ2-5 for the parts outside the CDR3, the full variable domain is SAVISQKPSRDICQRGTSLTIQCQVDSQVTMMFWYRQQPGQSLTLIATANQGSEATYESGFVIDKFPISRPNLTFSTLTVSNMSPEDSSIYLCSVASSHRETQYFGPGTRLLVL.

This rearrangement joins TRBV6-4 to TRBJ1-5; 8 bases map to TRBD1. Germline V gene sequence: CDR1 MRHNA, CDR2 SNTAGT. V lost 7 bases to trimming and J lost 0 bases; unmatched junction nucleotides: 5. The CDR3 has 15 residues. CDR3 protein: CASIDRGHSNQPQHF. The CDR3 DNA reads TGTGCCAGCATCGACAGGGGCCATAGCAATCAGCCCCAGCATTTT.

The genes are TRBV4-3 and TRBJ2-7; TRBD1 matches 11 bases. V lost 1 base, J lost 0 bases, and 5 bases stayed unmatched. CDR1 is LGHNA and CDR2 is YSLEER in the germline V gene. The CDR3 runs 17 residues. CDR3 in DNA: TGCGCCAGCAGCCAAGCGCAAGGGACAGGGGGCTCCTACGAGCAGTACTTC. Protein sequence: CASSQAQGTGGSYEQYF.

The chain combines TRBV6-7 with TRBJ1-1; D ambiguous. TRBV6-7 is labeled an ORF, and its function is uncertain. CDR3 length: 12 residues. The ends were cut back, 6 bases at V and 10 bases at J, with 15 bases in the middle. CDR3 nucleotides: TGTGCCAGCAGCGCCGGTGACAATAGAGCTTTCTTT. Protein product: CASSAGDNRAFF.

The sample holds a few counts of this clone. The CDR3 loop is CASSLTGGWETQYF. CDR3 sequence (DNA): TGTGCCAGTAGTCTGACAGGGGGTTGGGAGACCCAGTACTTC. The chain carries TRBV19 and TRBJ2-5, with 9 bases that match TRBD1. Germline assignment: CDR1 LNHDA and CDR2 SQIVND (reference sequence). V was pared by 5 bases and J by 5 bases, with 6 bases of the junction left unmatched. The CDR3 runs 14 residues.

Remarks on this clone: One end of the junction varies from germline; a read error may be responsible. The rearrangement uses TRBV29-1 and TRBJ2-7; a possible D gene is TRBD2 (6 bases). The CDR3 consists of 14 residues. Per germline, CDR1 SQVTM and CDR2 ANQGSEA. The CDR3 nucleotides read TGCAGCGTGGAAGGGACGGGACTGACCTACGAGCAGTACTTC. It yields the protein CSVEGTGLTYEQYF.

The gene calls are TRBV7-9 and TRBJ1-1, with a tentative D call TRBD1 (5 bases). The CDR3 runs to 14 residues. Germline V gene lookup returns CDR1 SEHNR and CDR2 FQNEAQ (reference sequence). The ends were cut back, 3 bases at V and 4 bases at J, with 12 bases in the middle. CDR3 in amino acids: CASSLMGLATEAFF. The DNA for the CDR3 is TGTGCCAGCAGCTTGATGGGGCTGGCCACTGAAGCTTTCTTT.

This chain uses TRBV27 with TRBJ1-6; maybe TRBD1 (5 bases). Trimming left V 4 bases short and J 8 bases short, with 12 bases between. This CDR3 is built from 14 residues. Per the germline V gene, CDR1 is MNHEY and CDR2 is SMNVEV (reference sequence). The CDR3 DNA reads TGTGCCAGCAGTTACGGGGGGAGGGATTCACCCCTCCACTTT. Its translation is CASSYGGRDSPLHF.

This clone was seen only once. This chain connects TRBV20-1 to TRBJ1-1; D is perhaps TRBD1 (6 bases). Germline values: CDR1 DFQATT, CDR2 SNEGSKA (reference sequence). CDR3 length equals 11 residues. The CDR3 is CRLKGGTEAFF. As DNA, the CDR3 is TGCAGACTAAAAGGGGGCACTGAAGCTTTCTTT.

This clone was detected only once. The genes are TRBV18 and TRBJ1-1; 9 bases line up with TRBD1. The CDR3 runs 16 residues. V gave up 1 base and J gave up 1 base; unmatched junction bases: 4. The V gene's germline CDR1 is KGHSH and CDR2 LQKENI. DNA of the CDR3: TGTGCCAGCTCACCACAGGTGGGACAGGGGAACACTGAAGCTTTCTTT. This codes for CASSPQVGQGNTEAFF.

V is TRBV5-1 and J is TRBJ1-2; 9 nucleotides match TRBD1. This CDR3 contains 14 residues. V lost 2 bases and J lost 2; bases outside the gene matches: 1. The V gene's germline CDR1 is SGHRS and CDR2 YFSETQ. The CDR3 DNA is TGCGCCAGCAGCTTAACAGGGGGCAACTATGGCTACACCTTC. It encodes CASSLTGGNYGYTF.

This clone occurred once. This chain uses TRBV7-2 with TRBJ2-2, with TRBD1 identical over 8 bases. This CDR3 spans 15 amino acids. Germline V gene sequence: CDR1 SGHTA, CDR2 FQGNSA. With 4 bases clipped from V and 0 bases from J, the junction kept 1 base outside the gene matches. CDR3: CASSSQGANTGELFF. CDR3 in DNA: TGTGCCAGCAGCTCACAGGGGGCGAACACCGGGGAGCTGTTTTTT.